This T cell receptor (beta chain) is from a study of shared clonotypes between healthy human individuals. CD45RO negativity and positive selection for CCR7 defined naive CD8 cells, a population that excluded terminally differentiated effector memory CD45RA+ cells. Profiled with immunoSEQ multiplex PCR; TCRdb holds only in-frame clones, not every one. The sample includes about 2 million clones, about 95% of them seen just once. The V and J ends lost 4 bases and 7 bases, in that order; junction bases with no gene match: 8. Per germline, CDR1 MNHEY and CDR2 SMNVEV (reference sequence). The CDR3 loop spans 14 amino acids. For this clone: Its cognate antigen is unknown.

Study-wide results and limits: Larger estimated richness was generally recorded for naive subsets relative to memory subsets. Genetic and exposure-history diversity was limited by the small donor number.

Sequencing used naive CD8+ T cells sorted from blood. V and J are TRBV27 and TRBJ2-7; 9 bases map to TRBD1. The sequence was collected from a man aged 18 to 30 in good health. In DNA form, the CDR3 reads TGTGCCAGCAGTTGGTTACAGGGGGCGAGGGAGCAGTACTTC. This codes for CASSWLQGAREQYF.